Following are 13 T cell receptor beta chains from one sample sequenced in a study of low-dose radiotherapy and immunotherapy resistance in tumors (dated by TCRdb to 2021 to 2024). What the time point label conveys for this sample: before trial treatment. These reads were obtained on an Illumina HiSeq 2500. To make first-strand cDNA, Superscript III was used along with a set of TRAV- and TRBV-specific primers so that both the TCRalpha and TCRbeta chains were covered. A roughly 19-cycle PCR with Phusion amplified the TCRs, pairing a constant-region primer with the adapter that was attached to the V primers. TCRdb applied fastp at Q25 and MiXCR to the public reads, then kept only in-frame beta chains. Rows merge per CDR3 protein into single entries with the most common DNA and genes. The sample table contains around 64,000 distinct CDR3 sequences; only one count was recorded for about a quarter of them. The ten biggest clones cover around 6.7% of the sample.

The sequencing used PBMCs, collected before treatment. These TCRs come from a male donor with rectosigmoid adenocarcinoma.

This clonotype came up many times. This chain joins TRBV28 and TRBJ1-2; D is possibly TRBD1 (5 bases). This CDR3 is 13 amino acids long. Germline V lookup: CDR1 MDHEN, CDR2 SYDVKM. Between the trimmed V and J ends, which lost 6 bases and 2 bases, there was a span of 10 bases. CDR3 sequence (DNA): TGTGCCAGCAGCGGGGCCGACAACTATGGCTACACCTTC. Amino acid sequence: CASSGADNYGYTF.

This clonotype has at least ten counts. The chain joins TRBV6-5 to TRBJ1-1; TRBD1 is a possible D gene (5 bases). The CDR3 is 16 amino acids. Per germline, CDR1 MNHEY and CDR2 SVGAGI. Trimming removed 0 bases from V and 2 bases from J, with 13 bases in between. CDR3 protein: CASSYSSSGGNTEAFF. CDR3 in DNA: TGTGCCAGCAGTTACTCTAGTAGTGGGGGAAACACTGAAGCTTTCTTT.

This clonotype was recorded many times. The chain uses TRBV30 and TRBJ2-3, with unresolved D. Germline V gene lookup returns CDR1 GTSNPN and CDR2 SVGIG (reference sequence). Trimming cost V 2 bases and J 2 bases, with 5 bases left between them. The length of the CDR3 is 12 residues. CDR3 loop: CAWSTDTDTQYF. CDR3 coding DNA: TGTGCCTGGAGTACCGACACAGATACGCAGTATTTT.

This chain joins TRBV18 and TRBJ2-7; D is perhaps TRBD2 (6 bases). V was clipped by 2 bases and J by 0 bases, with 11 bases between them. In germline, CDR1 is KGHSH, CDR2 LQKENI. The CDR3 is made up of 15 amino acids. The CDR3 loop is CASSPSDGSSYEQYF. In DNA, the CDR3 is TGTGCCAGCTCACCATCGGACGGGAGCTCCTACGAGCAGTACTTC. Using reference TRBV18 and TRBJ2-7 for the parts outside the CDR3, the full variable domain is NAGVMQNPRHLVRRRGQEARLRCSPMKGHSHVYWYRQLPEEGLKFMVYLQKENIIDESGMPKERFSAEFPKEGPSILRIQQVVRGDSAAYFCASSPSDGSSYEQYFGPGTRLTVT.

This sequence joins TRBV6-8 and TRBJ2-7; D may be TRBD2 (6 bases). Trimming pared 7 bases from V and 3 bases from J, leaving 7 bases between. This CDR3 has 11 amino acids. CDR1 is MNHGY and CDR2 is SAAAGT in the germline V gene. Here the CDR3 DNA reads TGTGCCAGCAAAGCGGGCTACGAGCAGTACTTC. Its translation is CASKAGYEQYF.

In its sample, this clonotype was seen many times. This chain links TRBV11-3 with TRBJ2-5; D may be TRBD2 (5 bases). This CDR3 has 14 residues. Germline values: CDR1 SGHNT, CDR2 YENEEA. V shed 0 bases and J shed 3 bases, with 8 bases lying between them. As DNA, the CDR3 is TGTGCCAGCAGCTTAGATCGAGGGAAAGAGACCCAGTACTTC. This sequence encodes CASSLDRGKETQYF.

This clonotype was observed many times. This chain connects TRBV6-2 or TRBV6-3 to TRBJ2-7, with 10 bases fitting TRBD1. Germline CDR1 reads MNHEY; CDR2 reads SVGEGT. The CDR3 has 15 residues. The J segment lost 4 bases and the V segment lost 4 bases, leaving 7 bases of the junction unmatched. In DNA form, the CDR3 reads TGTGCCAGCAGTTGGACCGGGACAGGGGTATACGAGCAGTACTTC. Translated, it gives CASSWTGTGVYEQYF.

This clonotype was recorded many times. The chain employs TRBV3-1 and TRBJ2-7; 8 positions match TRBD1. Trimming at V came to 2 bases and at J to 6 bases, leaving 9 bases not matched to a gene. CDR1 is LGHDT, CDR2 YNNKEL, per germline (reference sequence). CDR3 length equals 15 residues. CDR3 residues: CASSQHPTGASEQYF. CDR3 DNA sequence: TGTGCCAGCAGCCAACACCCGACAGGGGCAAGCGAGCAGTACTTC.

The rearrangement uses TRBV30 and TRBJ2-5; D gene ambiguous. This CDR3 has 11 residues. With 0 bases removed from V and 5 bases from J, the gap between germline ends came to 4 bases. Germline assignment: CDR1 GTSNPN and CDR2 SVGIG (reference sequence). CDR3 region: CAWSVIETQYF. Written as DNA, the CDR3 is TGTGCCTGGAGTGTTATCGAGACCCAGTACTTC.

Note on this clonotype: Given a far larger clone just one base away, this is likely a sequencing read error. V and J are TRBV6-1 and TRBJ2-1, with D unclear. V lost 2 bases, J lost 13 bases, and 12 bases lay in between. CDR3 length: 12 residues. CDR1 and CDR2 from the germline V gene are MNHNS and SASEGT. CDR3 sequence: CASSERGETQFF. The CDR3, as DNA: TGTGCCAGCAGTGAAAGAGGAGAGACCCAGTTCTTC.

This clonotype has a count of ten or more. The chain employs TRBV9 and TRBJ2-5; 10 nucleotides align to TRBD1. The length of the CDR3 is 15 residues. Germline V gene data show CDR1 as SGDLS and CDR2 as YYNGEE. V shed 0 bases, J shed 3 bases, and the junction held 2 bases outside the gene matches. Here the CDR3 DNA reads TGTGCCAGCAGCGTAGCTGGGACAGGGGAAGAGACCCAGTACTTC. Protein product: CASSVAGTGEETQYF.

This clonotype was observed at least ten times. The genes are TRBV4-3 and TRBJ2-3, with 9 bases matching TRBD2. This CDR3 has 18 residues. Trimming took 0 bases from V and 0 from J; bases not matched to a gene: 7. Germline CDR1 LGHNA, CDR2 YSLEER. The CDR3 spells CASSQDTLAGTSTDTQYF. In DNA, the CDR3 is TGCGCCAGCAGCCAAGATACCCTAGCGGGAACTAGCACAGATACGCAGTATTTT.

This clonotype was seen once. J is TRBJ1-2 and V is TRBV28; D is perhaps TRBD1 (6 bases). The CDR3 is 17 amino acids. The germline CDR1 and CDR2 sequences are MDHEN and SYDVKM. Trimming removed 6 bases at V and 2 bases at J, with 22 bases between. The DNA for the CDR3 is TGTGCCAGCAGGGACGGGGGCGGGGGCCCTACCAACTATGGCTACACCTTC. Its protein is CASRDGGGGPTNYGYTF.